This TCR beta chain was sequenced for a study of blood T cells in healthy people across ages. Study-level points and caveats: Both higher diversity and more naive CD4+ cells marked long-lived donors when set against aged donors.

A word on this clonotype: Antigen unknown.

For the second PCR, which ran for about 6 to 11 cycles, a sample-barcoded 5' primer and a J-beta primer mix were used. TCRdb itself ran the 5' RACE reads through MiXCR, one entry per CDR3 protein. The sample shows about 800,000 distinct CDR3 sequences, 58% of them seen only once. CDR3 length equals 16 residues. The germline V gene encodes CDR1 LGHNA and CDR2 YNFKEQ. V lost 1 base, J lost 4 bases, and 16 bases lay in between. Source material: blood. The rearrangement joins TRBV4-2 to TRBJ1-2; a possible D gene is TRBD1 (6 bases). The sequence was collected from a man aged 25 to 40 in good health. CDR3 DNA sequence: TGTGCCAGCAGCCAAGTGGGGGGGGCCGAAGTCTATGGCTACACCTTC. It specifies CASSQVGGAEVYGYTF.